Described below is a single T cell receptor (beta chain) sequence and its context. Clones were sequenced by immunoSEQ multiplex PCR, and TCRdb holds only the in-frame ones, with some missing. The sample holds about 130,000 clones; 81% are singletons and the top ten take roughly 17%. The source of the sample is a study of blood T cell repertoires in COVID-19. The sequencing sample was made of peripheral blood. This clonotype was obtained from a man between 25 and 39 years old with COVID-19, enrolled during active disease.

CDR3 sequence reads: CASSLGPGANVLTF. CDR3 nucleotide sequence: TGTGCCAGCAGCTTGGGGCCTGGGGCCAACGTCCTGACTTTC. The chain uses TRBV5-4 and TRBJ2-6, with D unresolved. CDR3 length: 14 residues. V was shortened by 0 bases and J by 2 bases, with 3 bases between the two germline ends. The V gene's germline CDR1 is SGHNT and CDR2 YYREEE (reference sequence).